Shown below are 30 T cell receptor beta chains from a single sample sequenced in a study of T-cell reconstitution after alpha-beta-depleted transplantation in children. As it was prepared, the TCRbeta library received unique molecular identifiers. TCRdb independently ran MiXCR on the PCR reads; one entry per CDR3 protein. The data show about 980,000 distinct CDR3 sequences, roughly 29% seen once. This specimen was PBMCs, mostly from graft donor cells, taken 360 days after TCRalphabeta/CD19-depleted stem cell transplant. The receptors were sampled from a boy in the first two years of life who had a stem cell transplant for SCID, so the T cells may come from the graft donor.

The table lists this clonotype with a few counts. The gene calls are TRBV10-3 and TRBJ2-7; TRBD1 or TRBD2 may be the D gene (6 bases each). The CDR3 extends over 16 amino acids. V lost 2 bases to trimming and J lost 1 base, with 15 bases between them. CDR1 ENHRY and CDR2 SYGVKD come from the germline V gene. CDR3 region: CAISERGVRGSYEQYF. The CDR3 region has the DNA TGTGCCATCAGTGAGAGGGGGGTCAGGGGATCCTACGAGCAGTACTTC.

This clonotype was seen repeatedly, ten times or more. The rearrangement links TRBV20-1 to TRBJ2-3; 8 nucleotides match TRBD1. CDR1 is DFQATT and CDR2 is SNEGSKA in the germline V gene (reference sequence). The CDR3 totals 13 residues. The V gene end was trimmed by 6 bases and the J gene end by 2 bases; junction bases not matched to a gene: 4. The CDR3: CSAPTGATDTQYF. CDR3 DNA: TGCAGTGCCCCGACAGGGGCCACAGATACGCAGTATTTT.

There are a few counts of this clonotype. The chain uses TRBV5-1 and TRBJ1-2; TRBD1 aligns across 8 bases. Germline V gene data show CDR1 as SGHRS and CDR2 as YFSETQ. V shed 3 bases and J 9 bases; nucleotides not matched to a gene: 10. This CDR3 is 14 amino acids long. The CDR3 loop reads CASSSGTGTRSYTF. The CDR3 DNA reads TGCGCCAGCAGCTCCGGGACAGGCACAAGGAGCTACACCTTC.

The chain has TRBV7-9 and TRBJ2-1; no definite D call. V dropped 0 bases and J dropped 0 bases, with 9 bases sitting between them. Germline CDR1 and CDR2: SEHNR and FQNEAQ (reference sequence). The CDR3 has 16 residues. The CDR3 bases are TGTGCCAGCAGCTTAGCCCTCCGGAGCTCCTACAATGAGCAGTTCTTC. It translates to CASSLALRSSYNEQFF.

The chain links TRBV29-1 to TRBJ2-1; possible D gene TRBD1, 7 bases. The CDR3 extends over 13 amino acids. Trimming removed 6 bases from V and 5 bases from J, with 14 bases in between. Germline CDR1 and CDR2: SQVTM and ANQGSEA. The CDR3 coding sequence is TGCAGCGTAAAACCCAGGGGGGACAATGAGCAGTTCTTC. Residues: CSVKPRGDNEQFF.

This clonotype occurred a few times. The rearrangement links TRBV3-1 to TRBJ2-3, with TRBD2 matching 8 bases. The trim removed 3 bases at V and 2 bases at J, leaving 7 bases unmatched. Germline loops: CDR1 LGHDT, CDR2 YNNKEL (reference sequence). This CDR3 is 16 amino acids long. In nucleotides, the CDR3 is TGTGCCAGCAGCCAGGCCGGGACTAGTCCCACAGATACGCAGTATTTT. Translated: CASSQAGTSPTDTQYF.

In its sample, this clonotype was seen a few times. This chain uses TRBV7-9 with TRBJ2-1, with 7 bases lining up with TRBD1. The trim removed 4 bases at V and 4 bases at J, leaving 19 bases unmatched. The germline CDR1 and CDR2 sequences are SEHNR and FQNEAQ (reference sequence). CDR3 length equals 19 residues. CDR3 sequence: CASSSTTLRTGGVYNEQFF. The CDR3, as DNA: TGTGCCAGCAGCTCCACGACTCTGAGGACAGGTGGTGTTTACAATGAGCAGTTCTTC.

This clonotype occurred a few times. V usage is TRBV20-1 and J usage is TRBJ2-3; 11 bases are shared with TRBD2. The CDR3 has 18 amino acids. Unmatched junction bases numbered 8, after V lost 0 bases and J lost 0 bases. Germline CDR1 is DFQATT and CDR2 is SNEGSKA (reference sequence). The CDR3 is CSARDERTSGQSTDTQYF. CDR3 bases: TGCAGTGCTAGAGATGAACGGACTAGCGGGCAGAGCACAGATACGCAGTATTTT.

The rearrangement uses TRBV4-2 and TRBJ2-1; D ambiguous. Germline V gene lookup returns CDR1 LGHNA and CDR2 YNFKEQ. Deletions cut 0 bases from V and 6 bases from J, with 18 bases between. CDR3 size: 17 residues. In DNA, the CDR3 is TGTGCCAGCAGCCAAGATAGGCAGTCTGAAATTTCCAATGAGCAGTTCTTC. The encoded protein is CASSQDRQSEISNEQFF.

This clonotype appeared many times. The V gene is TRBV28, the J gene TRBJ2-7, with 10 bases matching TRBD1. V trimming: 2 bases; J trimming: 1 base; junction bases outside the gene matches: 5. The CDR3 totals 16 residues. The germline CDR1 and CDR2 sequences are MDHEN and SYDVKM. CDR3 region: CASSLGGTGVSYEQYF. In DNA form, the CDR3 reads TGTGCCAGCAGTTTAGGGGGGACAGGGGTATCCTACGAGCAGTACTTC.

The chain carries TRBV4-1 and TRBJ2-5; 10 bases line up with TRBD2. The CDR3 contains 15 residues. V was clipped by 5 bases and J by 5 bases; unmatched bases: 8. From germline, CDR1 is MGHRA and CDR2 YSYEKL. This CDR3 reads CASSRASGGPETQYF. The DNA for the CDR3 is TGCGCCAGCAGCAGGGCTAGCGGGGGTCCGGAGACCCAGTACTTC.

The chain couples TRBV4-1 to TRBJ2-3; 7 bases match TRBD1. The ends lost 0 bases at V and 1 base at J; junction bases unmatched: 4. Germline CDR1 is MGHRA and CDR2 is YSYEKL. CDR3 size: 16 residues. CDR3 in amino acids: CASSQEITGGTDTQYF. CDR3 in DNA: TGCGCCAGCAGCCAAGAGATCACAGGGGGCACAGATACGCAGTATTTT.

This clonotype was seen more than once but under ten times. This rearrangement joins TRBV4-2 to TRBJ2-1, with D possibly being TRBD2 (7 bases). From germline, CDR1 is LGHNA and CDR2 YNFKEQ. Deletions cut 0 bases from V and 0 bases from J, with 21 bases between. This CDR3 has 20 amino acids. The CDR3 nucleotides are TGTGCCAGCAGCCAAGATGCTGCGGGGGCTACCGGGAGCTCCTACAATGAGCAGTTCTTC. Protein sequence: CASSQDAAGATGSSYNEQFF.

CDR3 DNA: TGTGCCAGCAGTCAAACCGGGACAGGGAGGTCGGGCTACACCTTC. Translating it yields CASSQTGTGRSGYTF. The chain joins TRBV6-1 to TRBJ1-2; 9 bases line up with TRBD1. V shed 5 bases, J shed 8 bases, and the junction held 12 bases outside the gene matches. This CDR3 has 15 amino acids. Germline values: CDR1 MNHNS, CDR2 SASEGT.

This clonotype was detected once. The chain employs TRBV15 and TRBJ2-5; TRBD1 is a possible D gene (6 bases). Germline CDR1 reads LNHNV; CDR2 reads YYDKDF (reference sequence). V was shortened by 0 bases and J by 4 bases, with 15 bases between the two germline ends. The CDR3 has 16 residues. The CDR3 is CATSRDLGPRGETQYF. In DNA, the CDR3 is TGTGCCACCAGCAGAGATTTGGGACCCAGGGGAGAGACCCAGTACTTC. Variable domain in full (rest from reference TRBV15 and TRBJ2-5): DAMVIQNPRYQVTQFGKPVTLSCSQTLNHNVMYWYQQKSSQAPKLLFHYYDKDFNNEADTPDNFQSRRPNTSFCFLDIRSPGLGDTAMYLCATSRDLGPRGETQYFGPGTRLLVL.

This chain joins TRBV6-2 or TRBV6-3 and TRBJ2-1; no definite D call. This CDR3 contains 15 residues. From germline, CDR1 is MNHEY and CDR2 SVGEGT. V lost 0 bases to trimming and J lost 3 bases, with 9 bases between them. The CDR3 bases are TGTGCCAGCAGTTACTCGATTGGGTTCTACAATGAGCAGTTCTTC. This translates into CASSYSIGFYNEQFF.

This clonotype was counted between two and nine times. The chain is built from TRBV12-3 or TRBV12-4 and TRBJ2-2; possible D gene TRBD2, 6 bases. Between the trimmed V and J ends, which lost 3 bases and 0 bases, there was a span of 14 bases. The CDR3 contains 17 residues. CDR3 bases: TGTGCCAGCAGTTTTGGTGGGGGGATCCCGAACACCGGGGAGCTGTTTTTT. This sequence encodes CASSFGGGIPNTGELFF.

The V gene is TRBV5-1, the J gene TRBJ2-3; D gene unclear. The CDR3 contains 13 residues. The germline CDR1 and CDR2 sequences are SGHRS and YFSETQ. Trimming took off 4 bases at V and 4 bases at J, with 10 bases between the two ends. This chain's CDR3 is CASSPSASDTQYF. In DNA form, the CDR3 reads TGCGCCAGCAGCCCTAGTGCGTCAGATACGCAGTATTTT.

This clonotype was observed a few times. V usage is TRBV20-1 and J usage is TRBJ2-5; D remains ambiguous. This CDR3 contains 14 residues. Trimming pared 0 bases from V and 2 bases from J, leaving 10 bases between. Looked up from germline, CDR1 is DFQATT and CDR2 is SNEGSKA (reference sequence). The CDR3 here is CSARETVMQETQYF. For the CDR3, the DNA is TGCAGTGCTAGAGAGACGGTTATGCAAGAGACCCAGTACTTC.

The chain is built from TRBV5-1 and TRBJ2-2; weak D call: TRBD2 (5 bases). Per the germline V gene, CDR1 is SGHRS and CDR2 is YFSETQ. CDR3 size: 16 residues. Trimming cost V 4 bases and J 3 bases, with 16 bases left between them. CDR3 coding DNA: TGCGCCAGCAGCGTACCGAGGGCAGGACACACCGGGGAGCTGTTTTTT. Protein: CASSVPRAGHTGELFF.

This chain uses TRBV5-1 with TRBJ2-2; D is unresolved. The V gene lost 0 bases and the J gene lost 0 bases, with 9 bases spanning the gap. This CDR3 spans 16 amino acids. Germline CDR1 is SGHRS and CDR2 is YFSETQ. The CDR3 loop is CASSLDGPANTGELFF. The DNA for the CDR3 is TGCGCCAGCAGCTTGGACGGACCGGCGAACACCGGGGAGCTGTTTTTT.

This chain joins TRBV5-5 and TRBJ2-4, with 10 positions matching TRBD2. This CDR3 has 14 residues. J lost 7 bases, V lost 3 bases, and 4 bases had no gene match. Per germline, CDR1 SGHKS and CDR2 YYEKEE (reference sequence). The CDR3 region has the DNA TGTGCCAGCAGCTCTAGACTAGCGGGTAACATTCAGTACTTC. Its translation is CASSSRLAGNIQYF.

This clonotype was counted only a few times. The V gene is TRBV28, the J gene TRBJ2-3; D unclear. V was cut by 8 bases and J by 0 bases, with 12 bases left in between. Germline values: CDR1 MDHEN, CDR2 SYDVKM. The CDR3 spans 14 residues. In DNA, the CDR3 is TGTGCCAGCTGGCTAGGGATTAGCACAGATACGCAGTATTTT. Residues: CASWLGISTDTQYF.

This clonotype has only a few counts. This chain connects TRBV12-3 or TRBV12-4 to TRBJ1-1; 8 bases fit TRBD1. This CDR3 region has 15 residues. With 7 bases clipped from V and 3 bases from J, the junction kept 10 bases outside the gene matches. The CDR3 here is CASTQTGAPHTEAFF. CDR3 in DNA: TGTGCCAGCACCCAGACAGGGGCGCCCCACACTGAAGCTTTCTTT.

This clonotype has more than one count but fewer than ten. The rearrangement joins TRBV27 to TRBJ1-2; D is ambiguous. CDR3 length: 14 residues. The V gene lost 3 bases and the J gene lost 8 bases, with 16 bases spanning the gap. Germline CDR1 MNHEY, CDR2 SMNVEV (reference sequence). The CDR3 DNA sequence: TGTGCCAGCAGTTTCCGCGCAGGCGAACTGGGCTACACCTTC. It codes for CASSFRAGELGYTF.

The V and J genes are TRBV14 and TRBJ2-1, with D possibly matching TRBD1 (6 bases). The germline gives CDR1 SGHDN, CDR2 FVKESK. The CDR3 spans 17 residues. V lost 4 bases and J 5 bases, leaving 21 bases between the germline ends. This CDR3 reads CASSPRGYGPGDNEQFF. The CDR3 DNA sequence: TGTGCCAGCAGCCCTCGAGGATACGGGCCAGGGGACAATGAGCAGTTCTTC.

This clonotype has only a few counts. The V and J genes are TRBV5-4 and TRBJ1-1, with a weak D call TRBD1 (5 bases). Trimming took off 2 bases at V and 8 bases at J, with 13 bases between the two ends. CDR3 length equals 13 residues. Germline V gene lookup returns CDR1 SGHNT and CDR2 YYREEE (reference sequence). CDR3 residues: CASSFDVRGEAFF. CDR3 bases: TGTGCCAGCAGCTTCGACGTACGGGGGGAAGCTTTCTTT.

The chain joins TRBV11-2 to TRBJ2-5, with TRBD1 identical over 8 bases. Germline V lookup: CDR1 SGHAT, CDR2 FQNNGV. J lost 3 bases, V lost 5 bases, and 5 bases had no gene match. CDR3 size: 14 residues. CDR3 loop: CASSHSGQEETQYF. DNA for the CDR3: TGTGCCAGCAGCCACTCGGGACAGGAAGAGACCCAGTACTTC.

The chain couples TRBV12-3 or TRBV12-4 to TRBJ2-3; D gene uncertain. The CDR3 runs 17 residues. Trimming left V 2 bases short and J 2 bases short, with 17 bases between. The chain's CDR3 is CASSLWPTNTPTDTQYF. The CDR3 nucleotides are TGTGCCAGCAGTTTATGGCCTACCAATACTCCCACAGATACGCAGTATTTT.

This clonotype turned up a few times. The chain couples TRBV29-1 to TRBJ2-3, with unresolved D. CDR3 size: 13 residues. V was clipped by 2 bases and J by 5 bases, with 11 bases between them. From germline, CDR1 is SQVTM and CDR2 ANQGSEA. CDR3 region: CSVEPVHLDTQYF. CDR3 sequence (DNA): TGCAGCGTTGAACCAGTTCACCTAGATACGCAGTATTTT.